This T cell receptor (beta chain) was identified in a study of cytotoxic CD8 clonotypes in ibrutinib-treated CLL. Study-level points and caveats: Clonality measured at baseline exceeded age-matched healthy donors, tracking circulating CD8+ T-cell counts.

A single count supports this clone. Its antigen remains unidentified. TCR beta library input comprised roughly 1.9 micrograms of genomic DNA from cryopreserved PBMCs. Assay used: immunoSEQ multiplex PCR; TCRdb lists only in-frame clones, some missing. The sample comprises around 310,000 clones, about 80% of which are singletons, and 5% to 7% rests with the top ten. Sequencing was performed on PBMCs, taken before ibrutinib treatment. The TCR originated in a human donor with chronic lymphocytic leukemia.

CDR3 sequence reads: CASSLGPRGNQPQHF. CDR3 nucleotides: TGCGCCAGCAGCTTGGGCCCTCGTGGAAATCAGCCCCAGCATTTT. The V and J genes are TRBV5-1 and TRBJ1-5; no reliable D call. The CDR3 is made up of 15 amino acids. Trimming pared 0 bases from V and 4 bases from J, leaving 11 bases between. Per the germline V gene, CDR1 is SGHRS and CDR2 is YFSETQ.